The 2 T cell receptor beta chains given below trace back to one sample, sequenced in a study of CD8 T cells in Susac syndrome. After extraction with the RNeasy kit, roughly 0.5 to 1 ug of the RNA was reverse transcribed using random hexamers. MiXCR, applied by TCRdb to the immunoSEQ multiplex PCR reads, yields one record per CDR3 protein. The profile shows about 130,000 distinct CDR3 sequences, approximately 93% of them singletons. The sample taken for sequencing was CD8+ T cells from PBMCs. All receptors derive from a human donor with multiple sclerosis.

The genes are TRBV15 and TRBJ2-2, with 7 nucleotides matching TRBD1. Germline CDR1 and CDR2: LNHNV and YYDKDF (reference sequence). This CDR3 contains 16 residues. Trimming removed 4 bases from V and 5 bases from J; junction bases left unmatched: 10. The CDR3 here is CATSTRGRGKTGELFF. CDR3 in DNA: TGTGCCACCAGCACCAGGGGCAGGGGGAAGACCGGGGAGCTGTTTTTT. Combining the CDR3 with reference TRBV15 and TRBJ2-2 gives the whole variable domain DAMVIQNPRYQVTQFGKPVTLSCSQTLNHNVMYWYQQKSSQAPKLLFHYYDKDFNNEADTPDNFQSRRPNTSFCFLDIRSPGLGDTAMYLCATSTRGRGKTGELFFGEGSRLTVL.

This clonotype was recorded once. The chain has TRBV6-1 and TRBJ2-2; the D is unclear. CDR1 and CDR2 (germline): MNHNS, SASEGT. V lost 2 bases to trimming and J lost 6 bases, with 4 bases between them. This CDR3 has 12 amino acids. The CDR3 spells CASSETAGELFF. CDR3 coding DNA: TGTGCCAGCAGTGAAACCGCCGGGGAGCTGTTTTTT.